This T cell receptor beta chain was captured in a study of blood T cell dynamics during melanoma immunotherapy. Turning to the study itself: First-line therapy was either pembrolizumab or nivolumab with ipilimumab for metastatic melanoma.

Each bulk PBMC sample had roughly 350 ng DNA loaded. Sequencing was performed with immunoSEQ multiplex PCR; in TCRdb, only in-frame clones are kept and a portion is missing. The profile shows over 12,000 clones, approximately 88% of them singletons. The germline V and J ends were trimmed by 1 base and 8 bases, with 9 bases remaining between them. The CDR3 is 13 residues long. CDR1 and CDR2 (germline): SGHTA, FQGNSA. Specified time point: week 3, after first cycle of checkpoint inhibitor. One draw preceded checkpoint blockade; another followed its first cycle at week 3. The source was blood, collected from a patient treated with checkpoint blockade. The sequence came from a human donor with melanoma. The chain has TRBV7-2 and TRBJ2-1, with a tentative D call TRBD2 (5 bases). CDR3 coding DNA: TGTGCCAGCAGCTTAGGGACTCAGGATGAGCAGTTCTTC. Protein: CASSLGTQDEQFF.